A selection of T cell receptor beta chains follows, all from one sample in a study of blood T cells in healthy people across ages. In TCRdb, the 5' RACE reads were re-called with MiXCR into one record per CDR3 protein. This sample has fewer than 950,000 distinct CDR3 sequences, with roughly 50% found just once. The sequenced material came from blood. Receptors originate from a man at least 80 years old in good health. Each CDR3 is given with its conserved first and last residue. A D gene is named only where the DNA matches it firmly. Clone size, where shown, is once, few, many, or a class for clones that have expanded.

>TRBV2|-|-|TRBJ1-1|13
CASSDEQFTEAFF
TGTGCCAGCAGTGACGAACAGTTTACTGAAGCTTTCTTT
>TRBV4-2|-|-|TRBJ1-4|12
CASNSRDEKLFF
TGTGCCAGCAACTCTAGGGATGAAAAACTGTTTTTT
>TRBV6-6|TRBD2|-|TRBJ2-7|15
CASSPSGKISYEQYF
TGTGCCAGCAGTCCCAGCGGGAAGATCTCCTACGAGCAGTACTTC
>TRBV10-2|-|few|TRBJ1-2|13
CTSSLQSGYGYTF
TGCACCAGCAGTTTGCAGTCCGGATATGGCTACACCTTC
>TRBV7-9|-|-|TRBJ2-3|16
CASSFATGRGTDTQYF
TGTGCCAGCAGCTTTGCGACAGGGAGGGGCACAGATACGCAGTATTTT
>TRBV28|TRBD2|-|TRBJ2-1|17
CASSSGTSGRGNNEQFF
TGTGCCAGCAGTTCCGGGACTAGCGGCCGTGGGAACAATGAGCAGTTCTTC
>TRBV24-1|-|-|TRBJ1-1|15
CATSDPRGGRSEAFF
TGTGCCACCAGTGATCCACGGGGGGGGCGGTCTGAAGCTTTCTTT
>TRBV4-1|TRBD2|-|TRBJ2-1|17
CASSQTLAGAIRETQFF
TGCGCCAGCAGCCAGACACTAGCGGGAGCCATTCGGGAGACCCAGTTCTTC
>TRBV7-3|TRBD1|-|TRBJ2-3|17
CASSPSGGTGGGDTQYF
TGTGCCAGCAGCCCCTCCGGAGGGACAGGGGGTGGAGATACGCAGTATTTT
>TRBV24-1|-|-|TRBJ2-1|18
CATSDPSSPALVSNEQFF
TGTGCCACCAGTGACCCCAGCTCTCCGGCTTTAGTTTCCAATGAGCAGTTCTTC
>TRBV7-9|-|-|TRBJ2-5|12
CASTSSLETQYF
TGTGCCAGCACCTCTTCGCTCGAGACCCAGTACTTC
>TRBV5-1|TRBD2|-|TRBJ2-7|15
CASSSLGLADREQYF
TGCGCCAGCAGCTCCCTGGGGCTAGCGGATCGCGAGCAGTACTTC
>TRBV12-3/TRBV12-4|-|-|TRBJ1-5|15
CASSRRGRGNQPQHF
TGTGCCAGCAGTCGACGGGGAAGGGGCAATCAGCCCCAGCATTTT
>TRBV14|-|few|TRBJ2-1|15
CASSHRDSDGHEQFF
TGTGCCAGCAGCCACCGGGACTCCGATGGCCATGAGCAGTTCTTC
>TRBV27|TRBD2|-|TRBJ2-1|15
CASCSSLAGESEQFF
TGTGCCAGCTGTTCGTCACTAGCGGGCGAGAGTGAGCAGTTCTTC
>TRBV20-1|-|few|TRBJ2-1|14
CSAFRDPGLNEQFF
TGCAGTGCTTTCCGGGACCCGGGCTTGAATGAGCAGTTCTTC
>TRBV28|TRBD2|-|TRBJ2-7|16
CASSWGGAGGPYEQYF
TGTGCCAGCAGCTGGGGGGGAGCGGGAGGTCCCTACGAGCAGTACTTC
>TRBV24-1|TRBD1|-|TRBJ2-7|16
CATSDPGQDRPAEQYF
TGTGCCACCAGTGATCCCGGACAGGATCGCCCCGCCGAGCAGTACTTC
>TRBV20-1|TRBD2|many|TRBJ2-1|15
CSARRGLEEYNEQFF
TGCAGTGCTCGCCGGGGACTAGAGGAATACAATGAGCAGTTCTTC
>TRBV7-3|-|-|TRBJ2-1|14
CASSPGTAPGEQFF
TGTGCCAGCAGCCCCGGGACTGCCCCCGGGGAGCAGTTCTTC
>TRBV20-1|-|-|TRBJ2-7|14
CSARDKGVGYEQYF
TGCAGTGCTAGAGATAAGGGGGTCGGGTACGAGCAGTACTTC
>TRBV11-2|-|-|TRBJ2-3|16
CASSLGLREKHRYAYF
TGTGCCAGCAGCTTAGGACTCCGGGAGAAGCACAGATACGCGTATTTT
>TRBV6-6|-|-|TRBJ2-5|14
CASTPVGGQETQYF
TGTGCCAGCACCCCGGTTGGGGGACAAGAGACCCAGTACTTC
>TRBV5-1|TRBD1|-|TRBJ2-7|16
CASSLGAGTVSYEQYF
TGCGCCAGCAGCTTGGGGGCCGGGACAGTCTCCTACGAGCAGTACTTC
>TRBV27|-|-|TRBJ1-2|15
CASSLFPGGVFGYTF
TGTGCCAGCAGTTTATTTCCGGGAGGCGTTTTTGGCTACACCTTC
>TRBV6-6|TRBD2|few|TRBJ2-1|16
CASSYPRTSGNNEQFF
TGTGCCAGCAGTTACCCAAGGACTAGCGGGAACAATGAGCAGTTCTTC
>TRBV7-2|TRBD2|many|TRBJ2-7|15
CASSLRTSGPYEQYF
TGTGCCAGCAGCCTCCGGACTAGCGGGCCCTACGAGCAGTACTTC